This T cell receptor (beta chain) came from a study of T cell responses to AZD1222 COVID-19 vaccine. The table lists this clone with a few counts. Data came from immunoSEQ multiplex PCR; TCRdb stores just in-frame clones and leaves some out. The repertoire holds 110,000 or so clones, with roughly 90% as singletons. V trimming: 3 bases; J trimming: 0 bases; junction bases outside the gene matches: 15. The CDR3 has 20 residues. The germline V gene has CDR1 DFQATT and CDR2 SNEGSKA (reference sequence). The sequence derives from an adult in good health. Source: peripheral blood, taken on day 0 of AZD1222 vaccination. The chain recombines TRBV20-1 with TRBJ2-3; TRBD2 agrees at 13 bases. The CDR3 DNA sequence: TGCAGTGCTAGTGATCCCGGGACTAGCGGGGAGATAACTAGCACAGATACGCAGTATTTT. Translated: CSASDPGTSGEITSTDTQYF.